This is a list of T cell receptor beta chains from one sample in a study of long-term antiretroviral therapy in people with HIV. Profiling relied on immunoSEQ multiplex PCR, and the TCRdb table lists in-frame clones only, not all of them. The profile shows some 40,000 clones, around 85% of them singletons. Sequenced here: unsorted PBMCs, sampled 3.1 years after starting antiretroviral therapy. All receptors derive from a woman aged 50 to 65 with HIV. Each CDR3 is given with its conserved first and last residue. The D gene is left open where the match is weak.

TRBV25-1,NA,CASSDYSSYEQYF
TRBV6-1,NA,CASSANPSTDTQYF
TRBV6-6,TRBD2,CASSYELAGLGNEQFF
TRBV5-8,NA,CASTVGRYTEAFF
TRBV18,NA,CASSPEYPNQPQHF
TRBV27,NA,CASSLPGGAQYF
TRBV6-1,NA,CASKSSAMSPDEQYF
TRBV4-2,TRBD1,CASSRGQGQYEKLFF
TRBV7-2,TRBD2,CASSLEGSGGYETQYF
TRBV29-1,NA,CAWAGNSGNTIYF
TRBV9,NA,CASSEDGLDEQYF
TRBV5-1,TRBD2,CASSSGLAVETQYF
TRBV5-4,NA,CASSLRVGDEQFF
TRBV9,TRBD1,CASSPGTGRYQETQYF
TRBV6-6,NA,CASSYSDTEAFF
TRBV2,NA,CASRASGGPNTEAFF
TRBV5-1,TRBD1,CASSPLTGGNGYTF
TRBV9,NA,CASSVGGNSGNTIYF
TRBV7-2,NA,CASSSLGVGQTQYF
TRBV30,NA,CAWGPDLNTEAFF
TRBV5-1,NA,CASSLGHTSYNEQFF
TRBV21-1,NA,CAPGGDGTEAFF
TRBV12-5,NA,CASGLPPTREAFF
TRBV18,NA,CASSPPGLAGGYTF
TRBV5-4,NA,CASSLAPRSQETQYF
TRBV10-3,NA,CAISESIGSAGQPQHF
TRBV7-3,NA,CASSLSGETQYF
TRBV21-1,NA,CASSRARYTF
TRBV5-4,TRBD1,CASSSWTGNNSPLHF
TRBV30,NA,CAWSVREGSPLHF
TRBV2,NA,CASSVTTNTEAFF
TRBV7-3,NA,CASSLSTANTEAFF
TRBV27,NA,CASLKGLMAFF
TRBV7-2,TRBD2,CASGRRERGGSGELFF
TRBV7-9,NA,CASSRQVNNEKLFF
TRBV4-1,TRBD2,CASSLTSAYNEQFF